The entry below describes one T cell receptor beta chain. The antigen is unknown. The TCR beta CDR3 regions underwent amplification using RNA transcripts as the source. HTBI primers were used for first-round RT-PCR of the TCR CDR3. Each CDR3 protein is one row after TCRdb ran MiXCR on the multiplex PCR reads. The sample shows around 600,000 distinct CDR3 sequences, roughly 16% of them seen only once. The CDR3 spans 12 residues. CDR1 and CDR2 (germline): SNHLY, FYNNEI. V dropped 8 bases and J dropped 4 bases, with 12 bases sitting between them. The sample belongs to a study of T cells in Graves' hyperthyroidism and ophthalmopathy. The study, taken as a whole, reports: Ophthalmopathy stood apart from stable hyperthyroidism in a 13 V-J model.

The TCR sequence derives from a woman in her forties with Graves' ophthalmopathy. V usage is TRBV2 and J usage is TRBJ2-7; D remains ambiguous. The sample taken for sequencing was blood. CDR3 sequence (DNA): TGTGCCAGCGAGCAAACGGGTTACGAGCAGTACTTC. Its protein product is CASEQTGYEQYF.